This T cell receptor (beta chain) was recovered during a study of vaccination and CD4 T cells after COVID-19. Sequencing of the DNA from cultured CD4+ T cells was carried out with the Oncomine TCR Beta short-read assay. TCRdb reanalysed the PCR reads using MiXCR and keeps one entry per CDR3 protein. Found here are 15,000 or so distinct CDR3 sequences, under 55% of them singletons; the top ten hold approximately 13%. Germline-derived CDR1 and CDR2 are DFQATT and SNEGSKA (reference sequence). V was trimmed by 3 bases and J by 5 bases, leaving 11 bases between them. CDR3 length equals 13 residues. Regarding time point: late sampling 161 to 241 days after vaccination in a few convalescent patients. Treatment specified: approximately 11-day PBMC culture with coronavirus spike peptide pools or control peptides (ViraFEST assay). This clonotype was counted only a few times. Its antigen is not known.

This clonotype originated in a human donor who had recovered from COVID-19. Source: CD4+ T cells from blood, cultured in vitro, taken about 7 months after SARS-CoV-2 vaccination. The chain links TRBV20-1 to TRBJ1-5, with D perhaps TRBD1 (5 bases). This CDR3 is CSAREDNYQPQHF. For the CDR3, the DNA is TGCAGTGCTAGGGAGGACAACTATCAGCCCCAGCATTTT.